This T cell receptor beta chain derives from a study of naive and memory T cell subsets. The ends lost 5 bases at V and 9 bases at J; junction bases unmatched: 13. Germline CDR1 reads MNHNY; CDR2 reads SVGAGI (reference sequence). This CDR3 spans 15 amino acids. A UMI-containing oligonucleotide was joined by 3' ligation to the TCR cDNA template. Four PCR rounds used nested alpha and beta constant region primers plus the SP2 primer. For blood and skin samples, reverse transcription used TCR alpha and beta constant primers. TCRdb passed the 5' RACE reads through MiXCR, listing each CDR3 protein once. The top ten clones hold around 9.6% of a sample with roughly 56,000 distinct CDR3 sequences, about 7.2% of them seen once. This clonotype was seen many times.

This clonotype was sampled from a male donor in good health. The genes are TRBV6-6 and TRBJ2-1; 7 nucleotides line up with TRBD1. CDR3 coding DNA: TGTGCCAGCAGTCTATCGACAGGGAGCCAGACTGAGCAGTTCTTC. This translates into CASSLSTGSQTEQFF.